The text below deals with one T cell receptor (beta chain). Its specificity is unknown. Germline V gives CDR1 MNHNY, CDR2 SVGAGI (reference sequence). The CDR3 sequence is 15 residues long. V was clipped by 7 bases and J by 0 bases, with 15 bases between them. The data belong to a study of identifying expanded T cells in peripheral blood. Broader study findings: Differentially abundant clones: 0.95 to 1.5 between replicates, about 16 at around 14 days, less than 20 at four.

No infections or other immune events were documented during collection. Data came from immunoSEQ multiplex PCR; TCRdb stores just in-frame clones and leaves some out. Of 90,000 to 100,000 clones listed, roughly 87% are singletons. Sequencing was performed on blood. This sequence joins TRBV6-6 and TRBJ1-1; D gene unclear. This sequence originates from a person aged 18 to 75 in good health. DNA of the CDR3: TGTGCCAGCAACCGGGTCCAGACGATGAACACTGAAGCTTTCTTT. Protein: CASNRVQTMNTEAFF.